This T cell receptor beta chain is drawn from a study of CD4 T cells in relation to SARS-CoV-2 and coronaviruses. About the study: The restricting HLA molecule for shared crossreactive spike epitopes was mapped.

CDR1 is LGHDT, CDR2 YNNKEL, per germline (reference sequence). V lost 3 bases to trimming and J lost 6 bases, with 14 bases between them. This CDR3 spans 14 amino acids. Study outcomes and limitations: The cross-reactivity analysis covered only spike protein, not other viral proteins.

Repertoires were generated with immunoSEQ multiplex PCR, while TCRdb's copy carries only in-frame clones and drops some. Here the sample spans approximately 38,000 clones, 85% to 90% being singletons. To note about this clone: Its antigen is undetermined.

This rearrangement joins TRBV3-1 (or the pseudogene TRBV3-2) to TRBJ1-1; D gene ambiguous. The sample comprised memory CD4+ T cells from PBMCs. The receptor comes from an adult with COVID-19. CDR3 sequence (DNA): TGTGCCAGCAGCCATAGTGGAGGAAGGGCTGAAGCTTTCTTT. This codes for CASSHSGGRAEAFF.